This T cell receptor beta chain comes out of a study of shared clonotypes between healthy human individuals. Findings and caveats of the study: The authors expected sequencing depth to affect clonotype sharing among donors.

Data came from immunoSEQ multiplex PCR; TCRdb stores just in-frame clones and leaves some out. In the table there are 2 million to 2.5 million clones, approximately 96% of which are singletons. Concerning this clone itself: Its antigen is not known.

The TCR comes from a man between 18 and 35 years old in good health. The sample consisted of naive CD4+ T cells sorted from blood. Regarding subset: CD45RA+ positively selected.

In DNA, the CDR3 is TGTGCCAGCAGTGTCTACGGGGAAAAACTGTTTTTT. Translated, it gives CASSVYGEKLFF. This chain joins TRBV25-1 and TRBJ1-4, with unresolved D. Germline V gene sequence: CDR1 MGHDK, CDR2 SYGVNS. CDR3 length equals 12 residues. V lost 4 bases and J 8 bases, leaving 8 bases between the germline ends.